This T cell receptor (beta chain) derives from a study of CD8 T cells in ankylosing spondylitis. TCRdb re-analysed the 5' RACE reads in MiXCR, keeping a single row per CDR3 protein. The sample lists about 360,000 distinct CDR3 sequences, 20% seen once, with around 14% in the top ten. The CDR3 spans 16 residues. V was clipped by 5 bases and J by 7 bases; unmatched bases: 9. Germline V gives CDR1 SEHNR, CDR2 FQNEAQ (reference sequence). The TCR was taken from a male donor with ankylosing spondylitis or in good health (not recorded which). Sequencing was performed on blood, either unsorted or a sorted T cell fraction (not recorded which). The genes are TRBV7-9 and TRBJ2-1, with 12 bases fitting TRBD2. The CDR3 protein is CASSPPSGGAVNEQFF. DNA for the CDR3: TGTGCCAGCAGCCCTCCTAGCGGGGGGGCCGTAAATGAGCAGTTCTTC. Supplemented by reference TRBV7-9 and TRBJ2-1, the full variable domain reads DTGVSQNPRHKITKRGQNVTFRCDPISEHNRLYWYRQTLGQGPEFLTYFQNEAQLEKSRLLSDRFSAERPKGSFSTLEIQRTEQGDSAMYLCASSPPSGGAVNEQFFGPGTRLTVL.